A single sample gave rise to the 10 T cell receptor beta chains below, sequenced in a study of blood T cell repertoires in COVID-19. Produced via immunoSEQ multiplex PCR; TCRdb's table is partial and in-frame only. This sample has about 200,000 clones, with approximately 80% found just once. The sequenced material came from peripheral blood. These receptors were collected from a man in his fifties or sixties with COVID-19, enrolled during active disease.

The rearrangement joins TRBV24-1 to TRBJ1-5; 8 nucleotides align to TRBD1. Trimming at V came to 7 bases and at J to 3 bases, leaving 4 bases not matched to a gene. The CDR3 length is 14 residues. Germline V gene data show CDR1 as KGHDR and CDR2 as SFDVKD. This chain's CDR3 is CATRQTGDNQPQHF. As DNA, the CDR3 is TGTGCCACCAGGCAGACAGGGGACAATCAGCCCCAGCATTTT.

This clone was observed once. The gene calls are TRBV5-1 and TRBJ2-5; 8 nucleotides agree with TRBD1. This CDR3 contains 16 residues. Trimming removed 0 bases from V and 5 bases from J; junction bases left unmatched: 9. From germline, CDR1 is SGHRS and CDR2 YFSETQ. In DNA form, the CDR3 reads TGCGCCAGCAGCTTGGTCGCCAGGGGGCGCGGGGAGACCCAGTACTTC. This encodes CASSLVARGRGETQYF.

This chain joins TRBV7-9 and TRBJ2-7; D call uncertain. Germline CDR1 is SEHNR and CDR2 is FQNEAQ (reference sequence). V lost 2 bases to trimming and J lost 6 bases, with 17 bases between them. There are 15 residues in the CDR3. CDR3 in DNA: TGTGCCAGCAGCTTATCTCCGCGTGGGCAAGGCGAGCAGTACTTC. This encodes CASSLSPRGQGEQYF. Full variable domain (rest looked up from reference TRBV7-9 and TRBJ2-7): DTGVSQNPRHKITKRGQNVTFRCDPISEHNRLYWYRQTLGQGPEFLTYFQNEAQLEKSRLLSDRFSAERPKGSFSTLEIQRTEQGDSAMYLCASSLSPRGQGEQYFGPGTRLTVT.

This chain links TRBV5-4 with TRBJ1-1; no reliable D call. V lost 5 bases and J 4 bases, leaving 9 bases between the germline ends. The germline V gene has CDR1 SGHNT and CDR2 YYREEE (reference sequence). This CDR3 comprises 12 residues. CDR3 DNA sequence: TGTGCCAGCAGTTCGGTGAGCACTGAAGCTTTCTTT. Protein sequence: CASSSVSTEAFF.

The chain recombines TRBV3-1 (or the pseudogene TRBV3-2) with TRBJ1-1, with 7 bases aligning to TRBD1. The V segment lost 4 bases and the J segment 5 bases; nucleotides outside the gene matches: 4. CDR3 length: 13 amino acids. The germline V gene encodes CDR1 LGHDT and CDR2 YNNKEL (reference sequence). In DNA, the CDR3 is TGTGCCAGCAGCCGAGACAGGGTGACTGAAGCTTTCTTT. This gives the protein CASSRDRVTEAFF.

The V call is TRBV20-1, the J call TRBJ1-5; TRBD1 might be the D (6 bases). Trimming removed 3 bases from V and 0 bases from J, with 15 bases in between. There are 16 residues in the CDR3. The germline CDR1 and CDR2 sequences are DFQATT and SNEGSKA (reference sequence). In DNA, the CDR3 is TGCAGTGCTAGTCCGCGGGGGCATTATAGCAATCAGCCCCAGCATTTT. Translated, it gives CSASPRGHYSNQPQHF.

The CDR3 DNA reads TGTGCCAGCAGCGACAATGACTTGGGACAAAACTATAATCGGGATCAGCCCCAGCATTTT. This encodes CASSDNDLGQNYNRDQPQHF. The rearrangement joins TRBV2 to TRBJ1-5; perhaps TRBD1 as D (6 bases). Trimming left V 6 bases short and J 5 bases short, with 32 bases between. CDR1 and CDR2 from the germline V gene are SNHLY and FYNNEI. The CDR3 is 20 residues long.

CDR3 amino acids: CASSNTRTSGRVSGELFF. The DNA of the CDR3 is TGTGCCAGCAGCAACACACGGACTAGCGGGAGAGTCTCCGGGGAGCTGTTTTTT. The V and J genes are TRBV11-2 and TRBJ2-2, with TRBD2 identical over 13 bases. Unmatched junction bases numbered 12, after V lost 5 bases and J lost 6 bases. CDR3 size: 18 residues. Germline V lookup: CDR1 SGHAT, CDR2 FQNNGV.

This sequence joins TRBV5-1 and TRBJ1-1; possible D gene TRBD1, 6 bases. In germline, CDR1 is SGHRS, CDR2 YFSETQ. The CDR3 sequence is 14 residues long. Trimming left V 4 bases short and J 8 bases short, with 18 bases between. The DNA of the CDR3 is TGCGCCAGCAGCATCGACAGGCCCGATGGGGAAGCTTTCTTT. Encoded protein: CASSIDRPDGEAFF.

The rearrangement uses TRBV7-8 and TRBJ1-5; the match to TRBD1 covers 7 bases. Trimming cost V 5 bases and J 6 bases; bases outside gene matches: 10. This CDR3 is 15 amino acids long. Germline lookup yields CDR1 SGHVS and CDR2 FQNEAQ. This CDR3 reads CASSPGRGTGQPQHF. CDR3 DNA sequence: TGTGCCAGCAGCCCAGGCAGGGGGACTGGTCAGCCCCAGCATTTT. Supplemented by reference TRBV7-8 and TRBJ1-5, the full variable domain reads GAGVSQSPRYKVAKRGQDVALRCDPISGHVSLFWYQQALGQGPEFLTYFQNEAQLDKSGLPSDRFFAERPEGSVSTLKIQRTQQEDSAVYLCASSPGRGTGQPQHFGDGTRLSIL.